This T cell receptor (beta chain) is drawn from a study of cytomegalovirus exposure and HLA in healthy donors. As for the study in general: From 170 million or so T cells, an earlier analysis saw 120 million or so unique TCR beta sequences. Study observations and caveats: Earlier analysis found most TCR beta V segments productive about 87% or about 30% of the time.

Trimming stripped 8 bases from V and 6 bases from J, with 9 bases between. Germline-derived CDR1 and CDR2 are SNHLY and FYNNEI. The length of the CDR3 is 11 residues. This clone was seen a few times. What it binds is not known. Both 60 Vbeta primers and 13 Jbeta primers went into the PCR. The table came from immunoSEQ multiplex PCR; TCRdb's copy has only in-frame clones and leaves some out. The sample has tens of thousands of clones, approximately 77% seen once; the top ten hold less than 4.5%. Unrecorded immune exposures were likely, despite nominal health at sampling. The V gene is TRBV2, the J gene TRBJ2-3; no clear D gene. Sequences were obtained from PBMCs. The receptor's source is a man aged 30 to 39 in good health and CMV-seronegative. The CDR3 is CASPDGDTQYF. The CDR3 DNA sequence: TGTGCCAGCCCCGACGGGGATACGCAGTATTTT.